The clone carrying this TCR beta chain has at least ten counts. Its matching antigen is unknown. The data belong to a study of T cells in Graves' hyperthyroidism and ophthalmopathy. On the study more broadly: Peripheral blood was obtained at initial diagnosis, preceding any treatment. Study results and limitations: Most thyroid clonotypes that were expanded above 0.001 also turned up in blood.

The length of the CDR3 is 14 residues. Unmatched junction bases numbered 11, after V lost 7 bases and J lost 5 bases. In patients aged 18 to 65, hyperthyroidism was newly diagnosed, with duration under 2 months. Regions amplified from RNA transcripts were the TCR beta CDR3 regions. A set of HTBI primers served as the primers for a first-round RT-PCR of the TCR CDR3. TCRdb re-derived calls from the multiplex PCR reads in MiXCR, one entry per CDR3 protein. The sample contains approximately 300,000 distinct CDR3 sequences, roughly 15% of which appear only once. This receptor was identified in a man aged 30 to 39 with Graves' hyperthyroidism. Sequenced material: blood. This chain links TRBV12-3 or TRBV12-4 with TRBJ2-7; 7 bases align to TRBD1. CDR3 amino acids: CASTPGGSGDEQYF. CDR3 nucleotides: TGTGCCAGCACCCCAGGGGGAAGTGGCGACGAGCAGTACTTC.